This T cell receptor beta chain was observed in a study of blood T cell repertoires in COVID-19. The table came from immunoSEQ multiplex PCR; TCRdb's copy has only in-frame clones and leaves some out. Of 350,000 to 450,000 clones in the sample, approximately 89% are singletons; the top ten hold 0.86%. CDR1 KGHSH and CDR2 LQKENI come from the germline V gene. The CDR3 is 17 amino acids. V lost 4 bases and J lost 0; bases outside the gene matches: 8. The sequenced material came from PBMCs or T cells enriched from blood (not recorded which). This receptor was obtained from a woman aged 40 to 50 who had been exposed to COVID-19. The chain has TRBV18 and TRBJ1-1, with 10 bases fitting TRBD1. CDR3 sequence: CASSLKTGGLLNTEAFF. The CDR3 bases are TGTGCCAGCTCACTAAAGACAGGGGGCCTACTGAACACTGAAGCTTTCTTT.